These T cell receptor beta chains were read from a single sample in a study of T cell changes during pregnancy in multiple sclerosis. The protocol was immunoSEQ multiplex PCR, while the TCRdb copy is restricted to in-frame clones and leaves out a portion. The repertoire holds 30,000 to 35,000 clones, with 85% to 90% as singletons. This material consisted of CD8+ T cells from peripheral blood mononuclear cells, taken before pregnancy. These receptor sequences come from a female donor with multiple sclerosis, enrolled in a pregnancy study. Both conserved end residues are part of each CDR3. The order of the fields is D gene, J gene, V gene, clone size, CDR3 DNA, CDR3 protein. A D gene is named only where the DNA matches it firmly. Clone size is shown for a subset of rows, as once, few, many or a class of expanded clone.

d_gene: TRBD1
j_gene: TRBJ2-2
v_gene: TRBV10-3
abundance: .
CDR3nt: TGTGCCATCAGTGACTTGGAAGGGGGCCTTTACCGGAGCACCGGGGAGCTGTTTTTT
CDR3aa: CAISDLEGGLYRSTGELFF

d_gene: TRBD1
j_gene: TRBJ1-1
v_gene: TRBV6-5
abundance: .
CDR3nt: TGTGCCAGCAGCGTATCGCAGGGGGCGGTCACTGAAGCTTTCTTT
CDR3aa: CASSVSQGAVTEAFF

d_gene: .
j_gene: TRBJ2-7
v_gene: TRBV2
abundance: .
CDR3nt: TGTGCCAGCGTATCGCCGGTAGCCGACCTCTACGAGCAGTACTTC
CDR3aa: CASVSPVADLYEQYF

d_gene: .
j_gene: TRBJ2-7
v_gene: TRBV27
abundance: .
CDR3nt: TGTGCCAGCAGCGGGACACCCTACGAGCAGTACTTC
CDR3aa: CASSGTPYEQYF

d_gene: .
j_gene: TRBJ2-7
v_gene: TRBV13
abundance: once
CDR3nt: TGTGCCAGCAGCTCAAGGACATTGAGCTCCTACGAGCAGTACTTC
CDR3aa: CASSSRTLSSYEQYF

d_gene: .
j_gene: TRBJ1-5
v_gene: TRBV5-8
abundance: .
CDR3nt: TGTGCCAGCAGCTTGGTTCGGTCGAATCAGCCCCAGCATTTT
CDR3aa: CASSLVRSNQPQHF

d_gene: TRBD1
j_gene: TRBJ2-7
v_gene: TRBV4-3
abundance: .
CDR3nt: TGCGCCAGCAGCCAAGATCCCGGACAGGGGGCTTTTGACGAGCAGTACTTC
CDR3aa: CASSQDPGQGAFDEQYF

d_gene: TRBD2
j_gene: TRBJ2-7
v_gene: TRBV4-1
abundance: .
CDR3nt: TGCGCCAGCAGCCGCGGTACTAGCGGGGGGACCTACGAGCAGTACTTC
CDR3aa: CASSRGTSGGTYEQYF

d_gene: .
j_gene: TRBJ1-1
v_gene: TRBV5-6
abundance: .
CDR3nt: TGTGCCAGCAGCTTGGGCGGGATCACTGAAGCTTTCTTT
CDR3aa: CASSLGGITEAFF

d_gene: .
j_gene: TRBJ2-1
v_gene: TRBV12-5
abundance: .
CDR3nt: TGTGCTAGTGGTTTCCCAGTAGCGACTGAGCAGTTCTTC
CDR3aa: CASGFPVATEQFF

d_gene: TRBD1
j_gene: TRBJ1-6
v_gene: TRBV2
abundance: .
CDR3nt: TGTGCCAGCAGCCCCGGACAGGGAAATTCACCCCTCCACTTT
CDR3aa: CASSPGQGNSPLHF

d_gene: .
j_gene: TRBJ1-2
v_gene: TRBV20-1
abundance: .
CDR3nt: TGCAGTGCCCAGGAAGAGGGCTACACCTTC
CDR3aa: CSAQEEGYTF

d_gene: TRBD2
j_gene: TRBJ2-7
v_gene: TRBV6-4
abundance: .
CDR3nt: TGTGCCAGCAGTGACTCCCTAGCGGGATCCTACGAGCAGTACTTC
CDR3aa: CASSDSLAGSYEQYF

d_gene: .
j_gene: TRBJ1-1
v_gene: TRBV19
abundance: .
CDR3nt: TGTGCCAGTAGTCCACCATTCGAGGTCTCTGAAGCTTTCTTT
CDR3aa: CASSPPFEVSEAFF

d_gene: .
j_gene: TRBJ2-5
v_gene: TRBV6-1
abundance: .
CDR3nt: TGTGCCAGCGGTAGACAGTCGCAAGAGACCCAGTACTTC
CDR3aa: CASGRQSQETQYF

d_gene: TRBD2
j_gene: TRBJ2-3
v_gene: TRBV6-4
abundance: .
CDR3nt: TGTGCCAGCAGCCTTAGCGGGGGGAGCCTAGATACGCAGTATTTT
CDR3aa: CASSLSGGSLDTQYF

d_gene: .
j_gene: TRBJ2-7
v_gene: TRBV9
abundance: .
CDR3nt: TGTGCCAGCAGCTTTGGCAGTGCCTACGAGCAGTACTTC
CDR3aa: CASSFGSAYEQYF

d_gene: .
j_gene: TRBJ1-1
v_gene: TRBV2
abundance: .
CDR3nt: TGTGCCAGCGGGGGGGCATGGGCGGCTGAAGCTTTCTTT
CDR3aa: CASGGAWAAEAFF

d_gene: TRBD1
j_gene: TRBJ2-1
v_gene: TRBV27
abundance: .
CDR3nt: TGTGCCAGCAGTCACCGGGACAGGGACTACAATGAGCAGTTCTTC
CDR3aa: CASSHRDRDYNEQFF

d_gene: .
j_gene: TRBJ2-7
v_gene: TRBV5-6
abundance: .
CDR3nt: TGTGCCAGCCATGGGGCGGGGTCCTACGAGCAGTACTTC
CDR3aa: CASHGAGSYEQYF

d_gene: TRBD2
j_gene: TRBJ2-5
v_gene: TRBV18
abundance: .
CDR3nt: TGTGCCAGCTCACCACCTAATATAGCGGGACTAAACGTCGAGACCCAGTACTTC
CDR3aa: CASSPPNIAGLNVETQYF

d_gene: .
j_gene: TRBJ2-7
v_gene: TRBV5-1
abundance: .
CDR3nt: TGCGCCAGCAGCTTGGCCCGGACAAAGACCTACGAGCAGTACTTC
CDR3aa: CASSLARTKTYEQYF

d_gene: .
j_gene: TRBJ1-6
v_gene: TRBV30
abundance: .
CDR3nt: TGTGCCTGGAGTGTCGACAGTAATTCACCCCTCCACTTT
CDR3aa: CAWSVDSNSPLHF

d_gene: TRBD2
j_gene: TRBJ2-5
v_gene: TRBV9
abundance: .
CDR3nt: TGTGCCAGCAGCATGTCTAGCGGGGGGGAAGGTGGAGGAGAGACCCAGTACTTC
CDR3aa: CASSMSSGGEGGGETQYF

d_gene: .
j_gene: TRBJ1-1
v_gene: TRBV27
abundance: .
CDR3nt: TGTGCCAGCGGACAAATGAACACTGAAGCTTTCTTT
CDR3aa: CASGQMNTEAFF

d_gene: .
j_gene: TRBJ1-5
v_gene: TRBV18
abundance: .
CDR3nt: TGTGCCAGCTCACCAGGGCAAGGACAGCCCCAGCATTTT
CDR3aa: CASSPGQGQPQHF

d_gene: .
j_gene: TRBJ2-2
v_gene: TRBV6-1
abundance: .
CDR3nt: TGTGCCAGCAGTCGCTCTACAGGGCAGGCCGGGGAGCTGTTTTTT
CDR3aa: CASSRSTGQAGELFF

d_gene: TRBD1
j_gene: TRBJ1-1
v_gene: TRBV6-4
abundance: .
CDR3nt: TGTGCCGACCGACAGGGGCGGGACACTGAAGCTTTCTTT
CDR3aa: CADRQGRDTEAFF

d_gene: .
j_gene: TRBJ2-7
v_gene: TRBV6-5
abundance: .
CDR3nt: TGTGCCAGCAGTTACAGTCCTGGACAGAGTGACTACGAGCAGTACTTC
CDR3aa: CASSYSPGQSDYEQYF

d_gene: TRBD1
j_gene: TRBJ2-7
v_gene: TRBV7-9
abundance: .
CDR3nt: TGTGCCAGCAGCTTCGGGACAGACTACGAGCAGTACTTC
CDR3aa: CASSFGTDYEQYF

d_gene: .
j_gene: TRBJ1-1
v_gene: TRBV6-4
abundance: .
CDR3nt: TGTGCCAGCAGTGACGGGCAGGGTGGGAACACTGAAGCTTTCTTT
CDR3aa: CASSDGQGGNTEAFF

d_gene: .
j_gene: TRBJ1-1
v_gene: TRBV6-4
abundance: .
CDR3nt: TGTGCCAGCAGTGACTCGGGGGGTGAAGCTTTCTTT
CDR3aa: CASSDSGGEAFF

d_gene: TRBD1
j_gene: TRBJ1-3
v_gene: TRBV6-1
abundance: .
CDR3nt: TGTGCCAGCAGTGAAGCGCAAGGGACAGGGGGCGCCTGGGACACCATATATTTT
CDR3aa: CASSEAQGTGGAWDTIYF

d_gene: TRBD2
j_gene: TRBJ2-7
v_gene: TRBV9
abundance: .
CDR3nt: TGTGCCAGCAGCCCGGGACTAGCGGGGTGGGAGCAGTACTTC
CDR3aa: CASSPGLAGWEQYF

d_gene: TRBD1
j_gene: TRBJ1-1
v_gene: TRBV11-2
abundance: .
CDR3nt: TGTGCCAGCAGCTTGAGGTCTTCAGGGGGCCCGGGCACTGAAGCTTTCTTT
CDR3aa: CASSLRSSGGPGTEAFF

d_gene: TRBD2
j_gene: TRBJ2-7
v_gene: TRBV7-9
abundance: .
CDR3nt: TGTGCCAGCAGCGGAAAACCTAGCGGGGGAACCTACGAGCAGTACTTC
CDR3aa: CASSGKPSGGTYEQYF

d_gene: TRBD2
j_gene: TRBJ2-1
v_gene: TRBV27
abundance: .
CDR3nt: TGTGCCAGCAGGGAGTGGGGGGGGTATGAGCAGTTCTTC
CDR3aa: CASREWGGYEQFF

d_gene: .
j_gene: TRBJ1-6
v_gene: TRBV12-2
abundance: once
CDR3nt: TGTGCAAGTCGCTTCCCAGGGTCGCAGGGTCGGCCACCCCTCCACTTT
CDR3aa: CASRFPGSQGRPPLHF

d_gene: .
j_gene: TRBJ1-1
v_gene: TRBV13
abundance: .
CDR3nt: TGTGCCAGCAGCATTATGACAGAGAATGACCTGAACACTGAAGCTTTCTTT
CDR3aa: CASSIMTENDLNTEAFF

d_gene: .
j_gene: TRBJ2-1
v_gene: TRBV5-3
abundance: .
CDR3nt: TGTGCCAGAAGCTTGCCGGCCGAAGACTTCAATGAGCAGTTCTTC
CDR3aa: CARSLPAEDFNEQFF

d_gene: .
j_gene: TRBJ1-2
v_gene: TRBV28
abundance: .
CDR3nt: TGTGCCAGCAGTTACCCTATCTATGGCTACACCTTC
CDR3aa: CASSYPIYGYTF

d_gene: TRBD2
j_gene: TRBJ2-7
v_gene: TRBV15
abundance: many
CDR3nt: TGTGCCACCGGACCGCGGGGGGAAGGCGAGCAGTACTTC
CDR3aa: CATGPRGEGEQYF

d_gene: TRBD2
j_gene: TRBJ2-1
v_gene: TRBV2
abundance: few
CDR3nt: TGTGCCAGCAGGCTAGCGGGGGGCTCCTACAATGAGCAGTTCTTC
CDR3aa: CASRLAGGSYNEQFF

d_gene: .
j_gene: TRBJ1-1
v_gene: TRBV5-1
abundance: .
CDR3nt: TGCGCCAGCAGAGGGGTTTCTCCTGAAGCTTTCTTT
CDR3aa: CASRGVSPEAFF

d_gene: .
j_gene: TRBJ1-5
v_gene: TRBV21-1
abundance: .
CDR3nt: TGTGCCAGCAGCAAACCTCGGGGGCCCCAGCATTTT
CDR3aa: CASSKPRGPQHF

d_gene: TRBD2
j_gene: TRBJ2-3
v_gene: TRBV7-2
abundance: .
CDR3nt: TGTGCCAGCAGCTTAGGGACTAGCGGTGTATTGGATACGCAGTATTTT
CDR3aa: CASSLGTSGVLDTQYF

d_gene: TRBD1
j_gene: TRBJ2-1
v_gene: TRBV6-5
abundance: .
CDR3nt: TGTGCCAGCAGTCAGGACAGGGGGCCCTACAATGAGCAGTTCTTC
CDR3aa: CASSQDRGPYNEQFF

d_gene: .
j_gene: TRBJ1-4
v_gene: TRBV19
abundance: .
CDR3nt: TGTGCCAAACCCCCCCCCAGACAGATACAGGAAAAACTGTTTTTT
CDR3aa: CAKPPPRQIQEKLFF

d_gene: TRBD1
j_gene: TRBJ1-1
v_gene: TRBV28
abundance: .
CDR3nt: TGTGCCAGCAACCTTGGGACAGGAGGTTACACTGAAGCTTTCTTT
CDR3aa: CASNLGTGGYTEAFF

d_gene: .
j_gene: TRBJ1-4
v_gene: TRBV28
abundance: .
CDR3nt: TGTGCCAGCAGTTCCCATTCGGCAACTAATGAAAAACTGTTTTTT
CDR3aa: CASSSHSATNEKLFF

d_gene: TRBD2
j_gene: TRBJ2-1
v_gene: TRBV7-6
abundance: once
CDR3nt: TGTGCCAGCAGCTGGGAGGGCGAGAGTTACAATGAGCAGTTCTTC
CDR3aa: CASSWEGESYNEQFF

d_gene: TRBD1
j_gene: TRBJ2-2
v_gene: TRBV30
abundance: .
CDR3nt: TGTGCCTCGAATACCGGGACAGGGGACACCGGGGAGCTGTTTTTT
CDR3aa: CASNTGTGDTGELFF

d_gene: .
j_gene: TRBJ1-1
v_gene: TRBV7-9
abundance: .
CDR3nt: TGTGCCAGCAGCTTAGACCGAGCGACTGAAGCTTTCTTT
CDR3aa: CASSLDRATEAFF

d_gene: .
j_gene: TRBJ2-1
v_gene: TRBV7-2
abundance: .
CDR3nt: TGTGCCAGCAGCTTTTTCGGGACAACCTACAATGAGCAGTTCTTC
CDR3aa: CASSFFGTTYNEQFF

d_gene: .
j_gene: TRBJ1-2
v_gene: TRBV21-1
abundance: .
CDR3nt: TGTGCCAGCAGCAAAACAGGAGAACATGGCTACACCTTC
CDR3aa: CASSKTGEHGYTF

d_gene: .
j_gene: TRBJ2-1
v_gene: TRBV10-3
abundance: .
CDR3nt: TGTGCCATCAGTGAGTCGGAACTAGGAGGATATGAGCAGTTCTTC
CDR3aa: CAISESELGGYEQFF

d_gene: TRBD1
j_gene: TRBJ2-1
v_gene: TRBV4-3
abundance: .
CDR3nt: TGCGCCAGCAGCCAAGGATCGGACAGGACCTATGAGCAGTTCTTC
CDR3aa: CASSQGSDRTYEQFF

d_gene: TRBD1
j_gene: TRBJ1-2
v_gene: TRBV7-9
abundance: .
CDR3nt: TGTGCCGTCCGGGACAGGGGTAACTATGGCTACACCTTC
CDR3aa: CAVRDRGNYGYTF

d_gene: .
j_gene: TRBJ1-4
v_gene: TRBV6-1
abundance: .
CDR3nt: TGTGCCATCTCCCAAGGGGCGGGGAATGAAAAACTGTTTTTT
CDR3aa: CAISQGAGNEKLFF